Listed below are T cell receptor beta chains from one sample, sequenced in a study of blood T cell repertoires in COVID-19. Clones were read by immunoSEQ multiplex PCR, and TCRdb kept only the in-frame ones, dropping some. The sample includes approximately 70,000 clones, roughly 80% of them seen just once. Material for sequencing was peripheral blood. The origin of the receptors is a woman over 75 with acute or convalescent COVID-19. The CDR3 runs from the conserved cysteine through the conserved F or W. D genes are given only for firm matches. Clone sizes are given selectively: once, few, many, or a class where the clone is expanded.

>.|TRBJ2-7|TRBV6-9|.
TGTGCCAGCAGTTATTGGGGGAGGTCCCCCTACGAGCAGTACTTC
CASSYWGRSPYEQYF
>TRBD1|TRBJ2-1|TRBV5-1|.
TGCGCCAGCAGGGACAGGGGACAACCTAGCAATGAGCAGTTCTTC
CASRDRGQPSNEQFF
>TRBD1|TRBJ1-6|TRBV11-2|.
TGTGCCAGCAGCTTAGAAAGGGACAGGCCATGGGATTCACCCCTCCACTTT
CASSLERDRPWDSPLHF
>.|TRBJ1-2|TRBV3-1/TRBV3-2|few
TGTGCCAGCAGCCAGAGGACAGTAAACTATGGCTACACCTTC
CASSQRTVNYGYTF
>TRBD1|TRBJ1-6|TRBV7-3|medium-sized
TGTGCCAGCAGCTTAGGGACAGGGGCTCATTCACCCCTCCACTTT
CASSLGTGAHSPLHF
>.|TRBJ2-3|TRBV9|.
TGTGCCAGCAGCCCAAGATCAGGGGACGGTCTGGTGGGCACAGATACGCAGTATTTT
CASSPRSGDGLVGTDTQYF
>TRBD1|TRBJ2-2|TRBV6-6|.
TGTGCCAGCAGGGCACAGGGGGTCGGGACCGGGGAGCTGTTTTTT
CASRAQGVGTGELFF
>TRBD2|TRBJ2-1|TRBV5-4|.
TGTGCCAGCAGCTTCCCGAGCGGGGGAATAGACAATGAGCAGTTCTTC
CASSFPSGGIDNEQFF
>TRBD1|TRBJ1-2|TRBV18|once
TGTGCCAGCTCGGACAGGGAGGACTATGGCTACACCTTC
CASSDREDYGYTF
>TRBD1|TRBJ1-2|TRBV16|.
TGTGCCAGCAGCCAATTCGGGACAGGGTTCAACTATGGCTACACCTTC
CASSQFGTGFNYGYTF
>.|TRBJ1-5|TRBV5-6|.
TGTGCCAGCAGCTTGGGCAGGGCTTATAGCAATCAGCCCCAGCATTTT
CASSLGRAYSNQPQHF
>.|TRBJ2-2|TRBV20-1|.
TGCAGTGCTAGTAACAGGGAACGTAGCACCGGGGAGCTGTTTTTT
CSASNRERSTGELFF
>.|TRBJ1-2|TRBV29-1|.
TGCAGCGTTGTCCAGGGTACTAACTATGGCTACACCTTC
CSVVQGTNYGYTF
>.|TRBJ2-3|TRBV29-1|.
TGCAGCGTTGAATCCAGATACACAGATACGCAGTATTTT
CSVESRYTDTQYF
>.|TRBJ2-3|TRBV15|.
TGTGCCACCAGCAGAGCTGCGGGAACCACAGATACGCAGTATTTT
CATSRAAGTTDTQYF
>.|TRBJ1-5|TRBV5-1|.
TGCGCCAGCAGCTTGGTGGGGGCCCAGCCCCAGCATTTT
CASSLVGAQPQHF
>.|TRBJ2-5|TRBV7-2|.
TGTGCCAGCAGCTTAGTCGGTCTAGCGACACTACAAGAGACCCAGTACTTC
CASSLVGLATLQETQYF
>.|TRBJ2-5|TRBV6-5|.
TGTGCCAGCAGACGCGTCGGGGTGCAAGAGACCCAGTACTTC
CASRRVGVQETQYF
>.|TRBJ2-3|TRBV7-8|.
TGTGCCAGCAGCTTACGCGCAGGTTGGACAGATACGCAGTATTTT
CASSLRAGWTDTQYF
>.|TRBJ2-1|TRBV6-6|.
TGTGCCAGCAGTTACGCCCAGTACAATGAGCAGTTCTTC
CASSYAQYNEQFF
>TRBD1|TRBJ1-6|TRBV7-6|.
TGTGCCAGCAGCACTGGACAGGGGTCTTCACCCCTCCACTTT
CASSTGQGSSPLHF
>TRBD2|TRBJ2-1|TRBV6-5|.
TGTGCCAGCAGTTTAAGGACTAGCGGGGTATACAATGAGCAGTTCTTC
CASSLRTSGVYNEQFF
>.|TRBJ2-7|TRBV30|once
TGTGCCTGGAGTGTACGTCGGGGGTGGGCCGAGCAGTACTTC
CAWSVRRGWAEQYF
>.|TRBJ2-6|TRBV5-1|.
TGCGCCAGCAGCTTCCCAGGGTATACTGGGGCCAACGTCCTGACTTTC
CASSFPGYTGANVLTF
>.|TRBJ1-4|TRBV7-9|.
TGTGCCAGCAGCGAGGAATATAATGAAAAACTGTTTTTT
CASSEEYNEKLFF
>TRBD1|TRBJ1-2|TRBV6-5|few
TGTGCCAGCAGTCCGGGACAGGGTTATAGTGGCTACACCTTC
CASSPGQGYSGYTF
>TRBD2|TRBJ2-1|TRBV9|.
TGTGCCAGCAGCGTAGTTCGGCTAGCGGGTACTGAGCAGTTCTTC
CASSVVRLAGTEQFF
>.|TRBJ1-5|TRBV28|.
TGTGCCAGCAGTTCCCCTCCCCTATCACAGCATTTT
CASSSPPLSQHF
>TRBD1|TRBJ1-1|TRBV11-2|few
TGTGCCAGCAGCTTGGACAGGGAGGGGATGGCTTTCTTT
CASSLDREGMAFF
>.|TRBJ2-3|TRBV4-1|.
TGCGCCAGCAGCCAAGGACACGGGGAAGCCCGGGGAGATACGCAGTATTTT
CASSQGHGEARGDTQYF
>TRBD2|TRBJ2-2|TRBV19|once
TGTGCCAGTAGCGGGGGGGCTATAAGCGGGGAGCTGTTTTTT
CASSGGAISGELFF
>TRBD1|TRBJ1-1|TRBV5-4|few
TGTGCCAGCAGCTTGGTCTCCGACAGGGGTGAAGCTTTCTTT
CASSLVSDRGEAFF
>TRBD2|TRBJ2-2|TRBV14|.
TGTGCCAGCAGCCATCCTAGCGGGACGAACACCGGGGAGCTGTTTTTT
CASSHPSGTNTGELFF
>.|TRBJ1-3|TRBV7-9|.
TGTGCCAGCAGCTTAGCGAGCGGAAACACCATATATTTT
CASSLASGNTIYF
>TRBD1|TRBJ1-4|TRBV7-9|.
TGTGCCAGCAGCCGGGGACAGGATAATGAAAAACTGTTTTTT
CASSRGQDNEKLFF
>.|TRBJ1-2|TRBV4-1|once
TGCGCCAGCAGCCAAACGGCCGGAGGCCCCTTCTATGGCTACACCTTC
CASSQTAGGPFYGYTF
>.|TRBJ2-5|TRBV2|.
TGTGCCAGCAGTGAACTAACAGGGCAAGAGACCCAGTACTTC
CASSELTGQETQYF
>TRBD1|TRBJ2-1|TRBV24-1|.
TGTGCCACCAGTGCTGGGACAGGCCCGAAAGGGCAGTTCTTC
CATSAGTGPKGQFF
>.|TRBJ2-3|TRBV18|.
TGTGCCAGCTCACCAATCGGGGGAAGGGAGGATACGCAGTATTTT
CASSPIGGREDTQYF
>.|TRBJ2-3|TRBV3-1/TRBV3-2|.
TGTGCCAGCAGCCAGCGAGGGGGGGGCCGAACAGATACGCAGTATTTT
CASSQRGGGRTDTQYF
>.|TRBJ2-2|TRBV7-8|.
TGTGCCAGCAGCTCCACGGGAGTTCGCACCGGGGAGCTGTTTTTT
CASSSTGVRTGELFF
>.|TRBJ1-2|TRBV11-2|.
TGTGCCAGCAGCGAGGAAGGGGGAGGCTACACCTTC
CASSEEGGGYTF
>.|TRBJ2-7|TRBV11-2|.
TGTGCCAGCAGCTTAGATCCCTTAACCTACGAGCAGTACTTC
CASSLDPLTYEQYF
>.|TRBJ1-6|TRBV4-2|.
TGTGCCAGCAGCCAAGATCTACGTAATTCACCCCTCCACTTT
CASSQDLRNSPLHF
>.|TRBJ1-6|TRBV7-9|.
TGTGCCAGCAGCCTCCCAGGGGACGTGACGGGAACCCTCCACTTT
CASSLPGDVTGTLHF
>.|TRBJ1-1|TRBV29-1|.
TGCAGCGTTGAAAAAGACAGTTACACTGAAGCTTTCTTT
CSVEKDSYTEAFF
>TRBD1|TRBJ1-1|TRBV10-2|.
TGCGCCAGCAACAGGGGCCCTGACACTGAAGCTTTCTTT
CASNRGPDTEAFF
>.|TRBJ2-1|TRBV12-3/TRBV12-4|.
TGTGCCAGTGGACAGTTCTCCTACAATGAGCAGTTCTTC
CASGQFSYNEQFF
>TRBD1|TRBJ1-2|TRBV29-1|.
TGCAGCGTTGGGGGACGGACAGGGGGCAACTACACCTTC
CSVGGRTGGNYTF